These T cell receptor beta chains were read from a single sample in a study of blood T cell repertoires in COVID-19. Assay used: immunoSEQ multiplex PCR; TCRdb lists only in-frame clones, some missing. The sample holds 290,000 or so clones, approximately 90% seen once. Sequencing was carried out using peripheral blood. The receptors come from a woman in her thirties with COVID-19, enrolled during active disease. The conserved cysteine and the conserved F or W are not part of the CDR3 here. Fields, in order: V gene, CDR3 protein.

V gene: TRBV6-4
CDR3 protein: ASSDSPGQGAEKLF

V gene: TRBV29-1
CDR3 protein: SVPMATGSNYGYT

V gene: TRBV4-1
CDR3 protein: ASSRLVGTSVYEQY

V gene: TRBV5-4
CDR3 protein: ASSTGGRDIPHEQF

V gene: TRBV2
CDR3 protein: ASSEGGAGDETQY

V gene: TRBV6-1
CDR3 protein: ASSEAMRVTDTQY

V gene: TRBV11-3
CDR3 protein: ASSKPQGAVYGYT

V gene: TRBV10-3
CDR3 protein: ATGWTVNNEQF

V gene: TRBV4-2
CDR3 protein: ASSQASGLAGGNGEQY

V gene: TRBV28
CDR3 protein: ASSLSYRTSGRRGEQY

V gene: TRBV7-9
CDR3 protein: ASTPGLAGLEQY

V gene: TRBV5-1
CDR3 protein: ASSLGPGTTFNEQF

V gene: TRBV19
CDR3 protein: ASSSGQGAGTGELF

V gene: TRBV19
CDR3 protein: ASSTRDRDQPQH

V gene: TRBV15
CDR3 protein: ATSGGRGGGNQPQH

V gene: TRBV27
CDR3 protein: ASSLRSGSNQPQH

V gene: TRBV5-4
CDR3 protein: ASSPEGQGNIQY

V gene: TRBV10-2
CDR3 protein: ASSPGQGTYSNQPQH

V gene: TRBV7-8
CDR3 protein: ASSTRLGVVAGELF

V gene: TRBV7-2
CDR3 protein: ASSTTGSGYT

V gene: TRBV2
CDR3 protein: ASILTGRLGGYT

V gene: TRBV19
CDR3 protein: ASSRTSGSFNEQF

V gene: TRBV4-1
CDR3 protein: ASSQVPGLAGAYNEQF

V gene: TRBV5-8
CDR3 protein: ASSLGTGILNTEAF

V gene: TRBV7-9
CDR3 protein: ASKLPGDTYGYT

V gene: TRBV28
CDR3 protein: ASSQGQAASNEKLF

V gene: TRBV3-1/TRBV3-2
CDR3 protein: ASSQGGSEGSEAF

V gene: TRBV30
CDR3 protein: AWSVNLATDTQY

V gene: TRBV9
CDR3 protein: ASTAAGGVKETQY

V gene: TRBV2
CDR3 protein: ASIEGGNTGELF

V gene: TRBV5-5
CDR3 protein: ASSPWTSNTGELF

V gene: TRBV14
CDR3 protein: ASSQDVQAGVGKLF

V gene: TRBV14
CDR3 protein: ASSVAGGSYEQY

V gene: TRBV28
CDR3 protein: ATRTGGNYGYT

V gene: TRBV5-1
CDR3 protein: ASSLRSGESGELF

V gene: TRBV18
CDR3 protein: ASSPGAYEQY